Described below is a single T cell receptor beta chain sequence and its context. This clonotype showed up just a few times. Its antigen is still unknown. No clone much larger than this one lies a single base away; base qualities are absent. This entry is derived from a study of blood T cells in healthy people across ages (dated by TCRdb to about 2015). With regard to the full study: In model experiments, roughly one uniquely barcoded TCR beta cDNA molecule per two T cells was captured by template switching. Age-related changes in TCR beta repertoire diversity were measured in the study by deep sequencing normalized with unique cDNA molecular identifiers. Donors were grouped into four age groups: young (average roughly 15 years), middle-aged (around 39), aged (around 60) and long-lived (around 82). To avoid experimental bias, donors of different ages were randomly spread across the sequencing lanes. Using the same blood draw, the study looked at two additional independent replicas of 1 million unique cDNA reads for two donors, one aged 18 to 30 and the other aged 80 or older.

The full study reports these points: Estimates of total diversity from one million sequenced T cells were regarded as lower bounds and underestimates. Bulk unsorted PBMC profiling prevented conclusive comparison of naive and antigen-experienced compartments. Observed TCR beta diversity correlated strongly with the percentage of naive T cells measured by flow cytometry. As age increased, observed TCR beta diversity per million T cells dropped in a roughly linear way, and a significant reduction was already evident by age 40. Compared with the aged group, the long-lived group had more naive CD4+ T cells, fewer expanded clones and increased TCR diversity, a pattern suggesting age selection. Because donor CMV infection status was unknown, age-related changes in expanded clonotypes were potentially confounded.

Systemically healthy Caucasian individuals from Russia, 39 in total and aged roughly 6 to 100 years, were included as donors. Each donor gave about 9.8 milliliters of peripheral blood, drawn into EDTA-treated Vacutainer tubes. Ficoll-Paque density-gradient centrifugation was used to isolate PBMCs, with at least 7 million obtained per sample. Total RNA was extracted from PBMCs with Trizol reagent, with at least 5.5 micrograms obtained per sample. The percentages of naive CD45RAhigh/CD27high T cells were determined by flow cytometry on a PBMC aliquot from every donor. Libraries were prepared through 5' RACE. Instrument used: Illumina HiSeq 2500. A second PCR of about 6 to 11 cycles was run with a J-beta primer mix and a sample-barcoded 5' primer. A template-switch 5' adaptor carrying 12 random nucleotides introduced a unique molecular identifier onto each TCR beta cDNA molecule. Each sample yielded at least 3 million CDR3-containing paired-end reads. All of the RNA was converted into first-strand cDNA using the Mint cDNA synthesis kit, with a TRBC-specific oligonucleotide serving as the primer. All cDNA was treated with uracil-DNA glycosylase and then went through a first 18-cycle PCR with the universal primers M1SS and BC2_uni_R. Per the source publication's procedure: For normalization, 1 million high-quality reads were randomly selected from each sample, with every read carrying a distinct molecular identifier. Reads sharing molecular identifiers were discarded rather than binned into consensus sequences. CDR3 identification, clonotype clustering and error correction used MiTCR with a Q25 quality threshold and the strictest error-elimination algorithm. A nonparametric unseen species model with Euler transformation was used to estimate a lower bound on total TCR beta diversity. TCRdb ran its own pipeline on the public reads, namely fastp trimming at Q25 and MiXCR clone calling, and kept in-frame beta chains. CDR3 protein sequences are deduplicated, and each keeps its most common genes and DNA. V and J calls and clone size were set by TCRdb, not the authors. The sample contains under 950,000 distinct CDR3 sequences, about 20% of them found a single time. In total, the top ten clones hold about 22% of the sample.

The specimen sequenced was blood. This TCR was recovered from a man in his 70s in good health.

The DNA sequence reads TGCAGCGTCTCCATGAACACTGAAGCTTTCTTT. This yields the protein CSVSMNTEAFF. The receptor chain draws on TRBV29-1 and TRBJ1-1, with the identity of the D gene unclear. From a lookup of the germline V gene, CDR1 and CDR2 are SQVTM and ANQGSEA. V sheds 6 bases and J sheds 0 bases, leaving 5 bases between their ends. The CDR3 sequence holds 11 residues, the cysteine and phenylalanine included. Just the 33-base CDR3 DNA is kept, in frame starting at base 1. The reference TRBV29-1 and TRBJ1-1 proteins fill in what lies around the CDR3, so the full variable domain reads SAVISQKPSRDICQRGTSLTIQCQVDSQVTMMFWYRQQPGQSLTLIATANQGSEATYESGFVIDKFPISRPNLTFSTLTVSNMSPEDSSIYLCSVSMNTEAFFGQGTRLTVV.